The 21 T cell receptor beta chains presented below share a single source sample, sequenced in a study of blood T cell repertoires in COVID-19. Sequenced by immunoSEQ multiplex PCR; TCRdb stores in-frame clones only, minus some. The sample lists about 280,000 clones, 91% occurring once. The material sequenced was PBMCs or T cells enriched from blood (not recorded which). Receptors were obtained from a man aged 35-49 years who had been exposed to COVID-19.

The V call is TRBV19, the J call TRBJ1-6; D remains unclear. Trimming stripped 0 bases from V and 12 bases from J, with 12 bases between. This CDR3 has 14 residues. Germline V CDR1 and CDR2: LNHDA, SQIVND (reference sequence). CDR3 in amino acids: CASSIDSRVGPLHF. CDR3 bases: TGTGCCAGTAGTATAGACTCGCGTGTTGGACCCCTCCACTTT.

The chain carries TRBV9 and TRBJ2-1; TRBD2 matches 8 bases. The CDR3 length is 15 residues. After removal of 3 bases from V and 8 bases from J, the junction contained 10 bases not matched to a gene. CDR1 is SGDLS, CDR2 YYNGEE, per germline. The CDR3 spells CASSGAGTSRDEQFF. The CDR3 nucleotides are TGTGCCAGCAGCGGAGCCGGGACTAGTAGGGATGAGCAGTTCTTC.

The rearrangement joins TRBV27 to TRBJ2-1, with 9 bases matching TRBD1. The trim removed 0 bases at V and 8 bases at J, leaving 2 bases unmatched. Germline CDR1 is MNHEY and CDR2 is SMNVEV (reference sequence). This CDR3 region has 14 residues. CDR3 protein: CASSLSGQGYEQFF. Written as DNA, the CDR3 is TGTGCCAGCAGTTTATCGGGACAGGGTTATGAGCAGTTCTTC.

The chain's CDR3 is CASIWRNTEAFF. As DNA, the CDR3 is TGTGCCAGCATTTGGAGGAACACTGAAGCTTTCTTT. The chain is built from TRBV28 and TRBJ1-1; D not certain. The germline CDR1 and CDR2 sequences are MDHEN and SYDVKM. The CDR3 covers 12 residues. Deletions cut 7 bases from V and 1 base from J, with 7 bases between.

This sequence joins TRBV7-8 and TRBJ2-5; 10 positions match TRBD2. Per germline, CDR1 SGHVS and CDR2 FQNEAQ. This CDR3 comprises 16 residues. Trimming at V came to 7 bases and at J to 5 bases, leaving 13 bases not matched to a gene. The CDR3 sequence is CASKTGLAGVGETQYF. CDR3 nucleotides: TGTGCCAGCAAGACGGGGCTAGCGGGAGTAGGGGAGACCCAGTACTTC.

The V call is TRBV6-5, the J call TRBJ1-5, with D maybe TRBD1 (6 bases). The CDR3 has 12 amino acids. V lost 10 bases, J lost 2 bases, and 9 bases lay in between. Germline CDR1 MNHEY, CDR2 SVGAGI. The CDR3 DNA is TGTGCCACAAGACAGGGCAATCAGCCCCAGCATTTT. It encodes CATRQGNQPQHF.

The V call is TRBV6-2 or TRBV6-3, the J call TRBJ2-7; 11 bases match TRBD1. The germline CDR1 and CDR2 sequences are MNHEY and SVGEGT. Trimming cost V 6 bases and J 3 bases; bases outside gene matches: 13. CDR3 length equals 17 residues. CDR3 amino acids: CASSPGTGGGGSYEQYF. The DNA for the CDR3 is TGTGCCAGCAGCCCTGGGACAGGGGGTGGCGGTAGCTACGAGCAGTACTTC.

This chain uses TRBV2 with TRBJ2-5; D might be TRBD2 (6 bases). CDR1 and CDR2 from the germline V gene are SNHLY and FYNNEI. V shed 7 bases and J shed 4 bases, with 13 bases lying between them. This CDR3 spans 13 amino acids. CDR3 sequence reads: CASMREVRETQYF. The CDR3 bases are TGTGCCAGCATGAGGGAGGTACGAGAGACCCAGTACTTC. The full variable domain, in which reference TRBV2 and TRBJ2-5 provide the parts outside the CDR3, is EPEVTQTPSHQVTQMGQEVILRCVPISNHLYFYWYRQILGQKVEFLVSFYNNEISEKSEIFDDQFSVERPDGSNFTLKIRSTKLEDSAMYFCASMREVRETQYFGPGTRLLVL.

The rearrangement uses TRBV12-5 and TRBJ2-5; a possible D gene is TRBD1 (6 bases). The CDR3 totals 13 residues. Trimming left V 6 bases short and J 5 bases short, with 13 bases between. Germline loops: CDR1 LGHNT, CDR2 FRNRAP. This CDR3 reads CASGLTQGETQYF. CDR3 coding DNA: TGTGCTAGTGGCCTAACACAGGGTGAGACCCAGTACTTC. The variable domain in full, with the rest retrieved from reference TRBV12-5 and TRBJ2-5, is DARVTQTPRHKVTEMGQEVTMRCQPILGHNTVFWYRQTMMQGLELLAYFRNRAPLDDSGMPKDRFSAEMPDATLATLKIQPSEPRDSAVYFCASGLTQGETQYFGPGTRLLVL.

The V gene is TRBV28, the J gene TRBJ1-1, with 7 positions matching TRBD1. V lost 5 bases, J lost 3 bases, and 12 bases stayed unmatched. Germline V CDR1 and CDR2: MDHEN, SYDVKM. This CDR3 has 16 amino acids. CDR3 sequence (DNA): TGTGCCAGCAGTCTCCTTACAGGGGTTTTGGACACTGAAGCTTTCTTT. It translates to CASSLLTGVLDTEAFF.

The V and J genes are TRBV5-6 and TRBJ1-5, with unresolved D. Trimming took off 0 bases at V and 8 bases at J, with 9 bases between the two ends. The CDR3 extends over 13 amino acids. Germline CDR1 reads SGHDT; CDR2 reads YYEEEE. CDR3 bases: TGTGCCAGCAGCTTGGGCGGTTCCGAGCCCCAGCATTTT. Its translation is CASSLGGSEPQHF.

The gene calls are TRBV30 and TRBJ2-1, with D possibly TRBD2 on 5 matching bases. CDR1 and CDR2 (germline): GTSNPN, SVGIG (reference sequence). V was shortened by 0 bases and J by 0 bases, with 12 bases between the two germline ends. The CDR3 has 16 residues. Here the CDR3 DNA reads TGTGCCTGGAGTGTACTCTCCGCGGGCTCCTACAATGAGCAGTTCTTC. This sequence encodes CAWSVLSAGSYNEQFF.

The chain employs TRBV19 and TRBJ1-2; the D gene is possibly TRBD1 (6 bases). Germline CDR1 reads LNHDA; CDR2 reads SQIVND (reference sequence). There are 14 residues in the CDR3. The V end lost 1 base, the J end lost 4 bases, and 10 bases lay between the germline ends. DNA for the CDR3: TGTGCCAGTAGTATAGGCACAGGGTTCTATGGCTACACCTTC. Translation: CASSIGTGFYGYTF.

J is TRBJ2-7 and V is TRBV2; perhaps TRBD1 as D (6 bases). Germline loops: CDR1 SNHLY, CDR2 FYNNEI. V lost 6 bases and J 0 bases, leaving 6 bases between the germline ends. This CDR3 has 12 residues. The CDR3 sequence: CASRDSSYEQYF. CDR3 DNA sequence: TGTGCCAGCAGGGACAGCTCCTACGAGCAGTACTTC.

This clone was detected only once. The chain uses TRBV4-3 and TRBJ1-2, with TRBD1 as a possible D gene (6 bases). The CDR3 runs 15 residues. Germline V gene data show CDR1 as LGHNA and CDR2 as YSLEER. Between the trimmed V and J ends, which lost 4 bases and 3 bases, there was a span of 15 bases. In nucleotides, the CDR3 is TGCGCCAGCAGCCTGGGTGGGGGCGGAGACTATGGCTACACCTTC. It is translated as CASSLGGGGDYGYTF.

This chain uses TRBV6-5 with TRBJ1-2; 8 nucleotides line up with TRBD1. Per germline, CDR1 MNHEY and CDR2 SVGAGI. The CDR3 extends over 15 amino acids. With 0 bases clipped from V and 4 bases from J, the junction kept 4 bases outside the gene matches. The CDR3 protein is CASSYSDRGVYGYTF. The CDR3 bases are TGTGCCAGCAGTTACTCAGACAGGGGAGTCTATGGCTACACCTTC.

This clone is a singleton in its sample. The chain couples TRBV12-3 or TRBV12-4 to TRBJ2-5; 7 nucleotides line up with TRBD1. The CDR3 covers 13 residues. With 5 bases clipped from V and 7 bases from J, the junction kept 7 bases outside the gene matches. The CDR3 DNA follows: TGTGCCAGCAGTAAGGGACAGTCGGGGACCCAGTACTTC. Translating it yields CASSKGQSGTQYF.

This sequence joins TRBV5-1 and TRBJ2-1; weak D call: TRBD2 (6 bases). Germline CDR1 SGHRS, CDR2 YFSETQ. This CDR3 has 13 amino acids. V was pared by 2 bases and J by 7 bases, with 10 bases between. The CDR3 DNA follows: TGCGCCAGCAGCTTTTATGGAGGGAATGAGCAGTTCTTC. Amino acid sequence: CASSFYGGNEQFF.

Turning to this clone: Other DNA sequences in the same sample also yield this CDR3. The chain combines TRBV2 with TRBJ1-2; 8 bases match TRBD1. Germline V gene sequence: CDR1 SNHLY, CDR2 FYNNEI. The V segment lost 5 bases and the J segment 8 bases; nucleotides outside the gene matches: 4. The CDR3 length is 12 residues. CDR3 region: CASSQGADGYTF. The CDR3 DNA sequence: TGTGCCAGCAGTCAGGGGGCAGACGGCTACACCTTC.

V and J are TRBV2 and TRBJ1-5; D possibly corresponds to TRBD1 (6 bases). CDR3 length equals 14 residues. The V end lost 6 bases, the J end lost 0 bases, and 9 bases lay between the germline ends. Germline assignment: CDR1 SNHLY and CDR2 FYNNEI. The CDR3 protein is CASRIRGSNQPQHF. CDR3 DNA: TGTGCCAGCAGGATCAGGGGTAGCAATCAGCCCCAGCATTTT.

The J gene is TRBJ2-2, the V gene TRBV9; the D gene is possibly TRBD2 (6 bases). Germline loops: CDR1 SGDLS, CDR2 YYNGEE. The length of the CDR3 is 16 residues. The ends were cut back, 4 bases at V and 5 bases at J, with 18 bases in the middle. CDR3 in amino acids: CASSTLGGRDTGELFF. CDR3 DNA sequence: TGTGCCAGCAGCACCCTGGGAGGCAGGGATACCGGGGAGCTGTTTTTT.